Listed below are T cell receptor beta chains from one sample, sequenced in a study of spatial heterogeneity in lung cancer. TCRdb independently ran MiXCR on the 5' RACE reads; one entry per CDR3 protein. The table lists about 23,000 distinct CDR3 sequences, around 4.6% of them singletons. The sequencing used PBMCs, collected at surgery. These receptors were collected from a male donor with early-stage non-small cell lung cancer. Each CDR3 is given with its conserved first and last residue. The order of the fields is clone size, D gene, J gene, V gene, CDR3 protein, CDR3 DNA. A D gene is named only where the DNA matches it firmly. Clone size reads once, few, many, or a class if the clone is expanded.

many	.	TRBJ1-3	TRBV7-2	CASSLEHSPGGNTIYF	TGTGCCAGCAGCTTAGAACACAGCCCCGGGGGAAACACCATATATTTT
many	TRBD1	TRBJ2-7	TRBV20-1	CSARRRGGPEQYF	TGCAGTGCTAGACGCCGAGGGGGCCCTGAGCAGTACTTC
medium-sized	TRBD1	TRBJ2-2	TRBV29-1	CSGGRDRDTGELFF	TGCAGCGGGGGCCGGGACAGGGACACCGGGGAGCTGTTTTTT
many	.	TRBJ1-1	TRBV12-3/TRBV12-4	CASSRDVRTEAFF	TGTGCCAGCAGTCGGGACGTCCGCACTGAAGCTTTCTTT
many	.	TRBJ2-7	TRBV6-1	CASRQRAGGSYEQYF	TGTGCCAGCAGACAGAGGGCAGGAGGGTCCTACGAGCAGTACTTC
many	.	TRBJ2-3	TRBV29-1	CSVGLNRGTQYF	TGCAGCGTTGGGCTCAATCGGGGTACGCAGTATTTT
many	.	TRBJ2-2	TRBV9	CASSVEGRLHTGELFF	TGTGCCAGCAGCGTAGAGGGAAGGTTGCACACCGGGGAGCTGTTTTTT
many	.	TRBJ2-5	TRBV12-5	CASGLTRGAEETQYF	TGTGCTAGTGGTTTGACGCGGGGCGCCGAAGAGACCCAGTACTTC
many	.	TRBJ2-2	TRBV19	CASTSYSNTGELFF	TGTGCCAGTACTAGCTACTCGAACACCGGGGAGCTGTTTTTT
medium-sized	TRBD1	TRBJ2-7	TRBV2	CASSERGQVSYEQYF	TGTGCCAGCAGTGAACGAGGACAGGTCTCCTACGAGCAGTACTTC
many	TRBD1	TRBJ1-2	TRBV11-1	CASSFTGQGYGYTF	TGTGCCAGCAGCTTCACCGGACAGGGGTATGGCTACACCTTC
many	TRBD2	TRBJ2-7	TRBV18	CASSPGTSGYEQYF	TGTGCCAGCTCACCAGGGACTAGCGGTTACGAGCAGTACTTC
many	.	TRBJ2-5	TRBV18	CASSPRFQETQYF	TGTGCCAGCTCACCGAGATTTCAAGAGACCCAGTACTTC
many	.	TRBJ1-5	TRBV6-2/TRBV6-3	CASRGVRNQPQHF	TGTGCCAGCAGGGGGGTTCGCAATCAGCCCCAGCATTTT
many	.	TRBJ2-1	TRBV18	CASSPSGVRRNEQFF	TGTGCCAGCTCACCATCGGGAGTTCGAAGGAATGAGCAGTTCTTC
many	.	TRBJ1-1	TRBV14	CASSQGAVNTEAFF	TGTGCCAGCAGCCAAGGGGCGGTGAACACTGAAGCTTTCTTT
many	.	TRBJ1-2	TRBV7-9	CASSLVWGVGYTF	TGTGCCAGCAGCTTAGTTTGGGGGGTCGGCTACACCTTC
many	.	TRBJ2-5	TRBV20-1	CSARTPVKETQYF	TGCAGTGCTAGAACGCCGGTTAAAGAGACCCAGTACTTC
few	TRBD2	TRBJ2-3	TRBV12-3/TRBV12-4	CASTETSGRALDTQYF	TGTGCCAGCACCGAGACTAGCGGGAGGGCCTTAGATACGCAGTATTTT
many	.	TRBJ2-3	TRBV2	CASSEFEAGEGTDTQYF	TGTGCCAGCAGTGAATTTGAGGCAGGAGAGGGCACAGATACGCAGTATTTT
few	.	TRBJ2-3	TRBV19	CASSIRTAGTDTQYF	TGTGCCAGTAGTATCCGGACCGCTGGCACAGATACGCAGTATTTT
many	TRBD2	TRBJ2-3	TRBV7-2	CASSLEVAGLSTDTQYF	TGTGCCAGCAGCTTAGAGGTAGCGGGGCTCAGCACAGATACGCAGTATTTT
many	TRBD1	TRBJ1-4	TRBV7-2	CASSSTGGSREKLFF	TGTGCCAGCAGCTCGACAGGGGGCTCACGTGAAAAACTGTTTTTT
many	TRBD2	TRBJ2-4	TRBV7-2	CASSPGGGLIAKNIQYF	TGTGCCAGCAGCCCCGGGGGGGGCCTAATAGCCAAAAACATTCAGTACTTC
many	TRBD1	TRBJ1-5	TRBV15	CATRGAGDSPGQPQHF	TGTGCCACCAGAGGGGCAGGGGACAGCCCGGGGCAGCCCCAGCATTTT
many	TRBD1	TRBJ2-5	TRBV27	CASSSDRDSIEETQYF	TGTGCCAGCAGTTCAGACCGGGACAGCATCGAAGAGACCCAGTACTTC
many	.	TRBJ1-1	TRBV9	CASSVADGDTEAFF	TGTGCCAGCAGCGTAGCTGACGGAGACACTGAAGCTTTCTTT
many	.	TRBJ1-6	TRBV21-1	CASSGKTGAGSPLHF	TGTGCCAGCAGCGGCAAAACAGGGGCGGGTTCACCCCTCCACTTT
medium-sized	TRBD1	TRBJ1-1	TRBV28	CASSLRWGTGGGEAFF	TGTGCCAGCAGTTTACGGTGGGGGACAGGGGGAGGTGAAGCTTTCTTT
few	.	TRBJ2-7	TRBV3-1	CASSQGRYEQYF	TGTGCCAGCAGCCAAGGCAGATACGAGCAGTACTTC
few	.	TRBJ2-3	TRBV18	CASSPGIAGTDTQYF	TGTGCCAGCTCACCAGGAATCGCAGGAACAGATACGCAGTATTTT
many	TRBD1	TRBJ1-6	TRBV6-5	CASSRGQGFYNSPLHF	TGTGCCAGCAGTCGGGGACAGGGGTTCTATAATTCACCCCTCCACTTT
many	TRBD1	TRBJ2-7	TRBV7-8	CASSLVRTGGRKQYF	TGTGCCAGCAGCTTAGTGCGGACAGGGGGTAGGAAGCAGTACTTC
many	.	TRBJ1-2	TRBV24-1	CATSDFQYGYTF	TGTGCCACCAGTGATTTCCAGTATGGCTACACCTTC
many	TRBD1	TRBJ1-2	TRBV5-6	CASSFGDRVSYGYTF	TGTGCCAGCAGCTTCGGGGACAGAGTGTCTTATGGCTACACCTTC
many	TRBD1	TRBJ2-7	TRBV2	CASSRWGQGGSEQYF	TGTGCCAGCAGTCGTTGGGGACAGGGAGGTTCCGAGCAGTACTTC
many	TRBD1	TRBJ1-3	TRBV7-9	CASSPQGASGNTIYF	TGTGCCAGCAGCCCTCAGGGGGCCTCTGGAAACACCATATATTTT
many	.	TRBJ2-7	TRBV28	CASQSPSYEQYF	TGTGCCAGCCAGTCCCCCTCCTACGAGCAGTACTTC
many	.	TRBJ1-4	TRBV14	CASSPYGHNEKLFF	TGTGCCAGCAGCCCCTACGGTCATAATGAAAAACTGTTTTTT
many	.	TRBJ2-7	TRBV28	CASSLGGAGYEQYF	TGTGCCAGCAGTTTGGGGGGCGCGGGCTACGAGCAGTACTTC
many	TRBD2	TRBJ2-7	TRBV4-2	CASSPSGGNGYEQYF	TGTGCCAGCAGCCCTAGCGGGGGGAATGGCTACGAGCAGTACTTC
many	.	TRBJ1-4	TRBV7-9	CASSYGGRSSNEKLFF	TGTGCCAGCAGCTACGGAGGCAGGTCGTCTAATGAAAAACTGTTTTTT
many	.	TRBJ1-3	TRBV3-1	CASSQGQASGNTIYF	TGTGCCAGCAGCCAGGGGCAAGCCTCGGGAAACACCATATATTTT
few	.	TRBJ2-3	TRBV6-1	CASSEAGVSTDTQYF	TGTGCCAGCAGTGAAGCGGGGGTTAGCACAGATACGCAGTATTTT
many	.	TRBJ2-5	TRBV29-1	CSVEGWPIVAQYF	TGCAGCGTTGAGGGGTGGCCCATAGTGGCCCAGTACTTC
many	TRBD2	TRBJ2-1	TRBV5-1	CASSTTSGRVRNEQFF	TGCGCCAGCAGCACGACTAGCGGGAGGGTCCGCAATGAGCAGTTCTTC
few	.	TRBJ1-6	TRBV7-2	CASSLARQGSKVYSPLHF	TGTGCCAGCAGCTTAGCTCGGCAGGGGTCTAAGGTTTATTCACCCCTCCACTTT
many	.	TRBJ2-1	TRBV5-1	CASSLVPTANNRGFF	TGCGCCAGCAGCTTGGTCCCGACAGCAAACAATAGGGGGTTCTTC
many	.	TRBJ1-5	TRBV18	CASSRPGGNQPQHF	TGTGCCAGCTCACGGCCAGGTGGCAATCAGCCCCAGCATTTT
many	.	TRBJ2-5	TRBV11-2	CASSLGGLRGYQETQYF	TGTGCCAGCAGCTTAGGTGGACTAAGGGGGTACCAAGAGACCCAGTACTTC
many	.	TRBJ1-1	TRBV27	CAENTEAFF	TGTGCCGAGAACACTGAAGCTTTCTTT
many	.	TRBJ2-6	TRBV12-3/TRBV12-4	CASSLFRGLVSGANVLTF	TGTGCCAGCAGTTTATTTCGGGGGCTGGTATCTGGGGCCAACGTCCTGACTTTC
many	.	TRBJ2-1	TRBV2	CASSDGGVYNEQFF	TGTGCCAGCAGTGATGGGGGTGTATACAATGAGCAGTTCTTC
many	.	TRBJ2-5	TRBV6-6	CATLDAGRREETQYF	TGTGCCACCCTTGACGCGGGCCGTCGGGAAGAGACCCAGTACTTC
many	TRBD1	TRBJ2-3	TRBV12-3/TRBV12-4	CASSSNKDRGDTQYF	TGTGCCAGCAGTTCCAACAAGGACAGGGGAGATACGCAGTATTTT